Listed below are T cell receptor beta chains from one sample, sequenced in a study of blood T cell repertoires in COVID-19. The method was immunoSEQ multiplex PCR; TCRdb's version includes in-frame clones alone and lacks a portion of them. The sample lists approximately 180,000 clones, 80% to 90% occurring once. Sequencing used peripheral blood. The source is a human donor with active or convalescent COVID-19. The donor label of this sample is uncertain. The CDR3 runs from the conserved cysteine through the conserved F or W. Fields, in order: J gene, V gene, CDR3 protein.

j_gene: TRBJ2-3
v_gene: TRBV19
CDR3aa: CASSTSSGERTDTQYF

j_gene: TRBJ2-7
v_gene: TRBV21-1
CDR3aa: CASSKARRLAGQPPYEQYF

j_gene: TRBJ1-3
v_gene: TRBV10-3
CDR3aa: CAIKPTEGVSSGNTIYF

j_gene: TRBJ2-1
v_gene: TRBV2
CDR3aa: CASSDLSHDEQFF

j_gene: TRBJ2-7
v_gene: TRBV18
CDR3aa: CASSPAGTTYEQYF

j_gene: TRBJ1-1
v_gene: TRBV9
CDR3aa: CASSVSDLNTEAFF

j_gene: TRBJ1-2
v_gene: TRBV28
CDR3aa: CASIGRPYGYTF

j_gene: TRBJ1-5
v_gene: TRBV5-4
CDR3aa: CASSLGGTVNQPQHF

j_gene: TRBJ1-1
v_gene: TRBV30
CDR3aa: CAWSRAGQVGNTEAFF

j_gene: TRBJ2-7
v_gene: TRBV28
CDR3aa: CASSLDAEEQYF

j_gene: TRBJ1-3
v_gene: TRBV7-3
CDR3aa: CASSLGGPSGNTIYF